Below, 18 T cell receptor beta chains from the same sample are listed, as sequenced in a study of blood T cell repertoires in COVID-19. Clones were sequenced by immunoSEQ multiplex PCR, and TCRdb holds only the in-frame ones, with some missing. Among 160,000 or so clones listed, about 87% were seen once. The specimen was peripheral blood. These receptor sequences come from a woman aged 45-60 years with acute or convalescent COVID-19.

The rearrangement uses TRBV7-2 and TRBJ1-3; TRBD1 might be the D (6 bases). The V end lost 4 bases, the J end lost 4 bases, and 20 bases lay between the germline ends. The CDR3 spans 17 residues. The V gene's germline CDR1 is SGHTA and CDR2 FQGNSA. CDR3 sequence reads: CASSSTILDSFGNTIYF. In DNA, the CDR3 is TGTGCCAGCAGCTCGACAATTTTGGACAGCTTCGGAAACACCATATATTTT.

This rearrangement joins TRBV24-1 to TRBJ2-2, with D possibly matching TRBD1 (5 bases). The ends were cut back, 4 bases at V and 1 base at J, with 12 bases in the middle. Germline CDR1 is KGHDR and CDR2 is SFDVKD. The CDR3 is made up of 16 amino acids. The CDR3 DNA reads TGTGCCACCAGTGACCCAGTCGGACAGAACACCGGGGAGCTGTTTTTT. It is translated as CATSDPVGQNTGELFF.

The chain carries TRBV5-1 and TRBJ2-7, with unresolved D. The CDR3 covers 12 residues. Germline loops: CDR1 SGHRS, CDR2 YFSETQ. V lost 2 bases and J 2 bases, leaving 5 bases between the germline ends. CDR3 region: CASSFDTYEQYF. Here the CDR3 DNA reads TGCGCCAGCAGCTTCGACACCTACGAGCAGTACTTC.

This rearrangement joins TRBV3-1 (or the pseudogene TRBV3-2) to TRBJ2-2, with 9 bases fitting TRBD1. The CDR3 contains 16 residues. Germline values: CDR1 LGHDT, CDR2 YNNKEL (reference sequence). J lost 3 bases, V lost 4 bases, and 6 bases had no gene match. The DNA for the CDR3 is TGTGCCAGCAGCCCCGCGGGACAGGGTTACACCGGGGAGCTGTTTTTT. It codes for CASSPAGQGYTGELFF.

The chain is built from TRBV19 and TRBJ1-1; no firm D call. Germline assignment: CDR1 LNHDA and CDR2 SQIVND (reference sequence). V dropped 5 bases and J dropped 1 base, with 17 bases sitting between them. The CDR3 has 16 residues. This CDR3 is CASSPLPTTGNTEAFF. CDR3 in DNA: TGTGCCAGTAGTCCCCTCCCGACAACTGGGAACACTGAAGCTTTCTTT.

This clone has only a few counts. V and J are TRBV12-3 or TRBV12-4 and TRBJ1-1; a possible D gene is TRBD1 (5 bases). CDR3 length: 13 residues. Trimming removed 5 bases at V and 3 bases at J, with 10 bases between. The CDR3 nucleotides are TGTGCCAGCAGTCCGACGACAGACACTGAAGCTTTCTTT. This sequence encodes CASSPTTDTEAFF.

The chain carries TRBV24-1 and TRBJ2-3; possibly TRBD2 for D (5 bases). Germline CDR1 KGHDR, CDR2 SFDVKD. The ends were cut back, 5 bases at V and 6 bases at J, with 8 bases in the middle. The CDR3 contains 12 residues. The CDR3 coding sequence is TGTGCCACCAGTGTAGCGTTTGATACGCAGTATTTT. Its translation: CATSVAFDTQYF.

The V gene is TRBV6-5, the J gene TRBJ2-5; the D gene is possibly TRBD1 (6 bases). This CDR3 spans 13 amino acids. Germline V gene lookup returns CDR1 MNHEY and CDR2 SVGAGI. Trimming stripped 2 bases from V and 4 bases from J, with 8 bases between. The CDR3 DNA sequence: TGTGCCAGCAGTTACATAGGGGGAGAGACCCAGTACTTC. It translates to CASSYIGGETQYF.

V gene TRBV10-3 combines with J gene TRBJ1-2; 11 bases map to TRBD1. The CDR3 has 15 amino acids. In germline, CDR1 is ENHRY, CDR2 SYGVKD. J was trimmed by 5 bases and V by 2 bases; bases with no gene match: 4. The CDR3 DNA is TGTGCCATCAGTGAGGGACAGGGGGCCACTTATGGCTACACCTTC. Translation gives CAISEGQGATYGYTF.

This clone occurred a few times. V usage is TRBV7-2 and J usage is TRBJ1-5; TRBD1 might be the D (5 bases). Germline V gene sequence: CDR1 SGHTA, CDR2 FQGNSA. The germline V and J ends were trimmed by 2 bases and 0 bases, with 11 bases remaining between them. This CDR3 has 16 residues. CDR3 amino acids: CASSLFQGYSNQPQHF. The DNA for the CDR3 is TGTGCCAGCAGCTTATTCCAGGGATATAGCAATCAGCCCCAGCATTTT.

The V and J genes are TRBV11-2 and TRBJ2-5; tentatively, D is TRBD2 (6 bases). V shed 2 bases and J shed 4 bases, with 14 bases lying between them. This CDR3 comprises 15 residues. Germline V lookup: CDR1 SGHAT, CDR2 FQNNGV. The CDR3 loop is CASSLHAGRGETQYF. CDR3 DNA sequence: TGTGCCAGCAGCTTACACGCAGGGCGGGGAGAGACCCAGTACTTC.

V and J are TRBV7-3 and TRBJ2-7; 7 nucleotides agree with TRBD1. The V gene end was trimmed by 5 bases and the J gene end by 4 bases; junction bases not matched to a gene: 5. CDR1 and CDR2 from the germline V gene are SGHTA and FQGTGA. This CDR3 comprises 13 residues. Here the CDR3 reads CASSRDRDYEQYF. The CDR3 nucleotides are TGTGCCAGCAGCCGTGACAGGGATTACGAGCAGTACTTC.

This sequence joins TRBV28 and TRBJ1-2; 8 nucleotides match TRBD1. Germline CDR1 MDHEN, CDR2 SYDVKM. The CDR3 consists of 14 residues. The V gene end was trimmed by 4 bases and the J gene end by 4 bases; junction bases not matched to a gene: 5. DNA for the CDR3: TGTGCCAGCAGTTCTACGGGACAGGCCTATGGCTACACCTTC. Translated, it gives CASSSTGQAYGYTF.

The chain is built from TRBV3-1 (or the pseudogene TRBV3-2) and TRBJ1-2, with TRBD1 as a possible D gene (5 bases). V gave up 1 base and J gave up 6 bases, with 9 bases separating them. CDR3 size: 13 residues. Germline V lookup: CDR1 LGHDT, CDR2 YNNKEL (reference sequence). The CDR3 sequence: CASSQGRDHGYTF. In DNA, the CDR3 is TGTGCCAGCAGCCAAGGCAGGGATCATGGCTACACCTTC.

The CDR3 nucleotides are TGTGCCAGCAGACATACAGGGAACACCGGGGAGCTGTTTTTT. This encodes CASRHTGNTGELFF. The rearrangement uses TRBV25-1 and TRBJ2-2, with D possibly being TRBD1 (5 bases). CDR3 length equals 14 residues. V shed 6 bases and J shed 1 base, with 9 bases lying between them. CDR1 and CDR2 (germline): MGHDK, SYGVNS.

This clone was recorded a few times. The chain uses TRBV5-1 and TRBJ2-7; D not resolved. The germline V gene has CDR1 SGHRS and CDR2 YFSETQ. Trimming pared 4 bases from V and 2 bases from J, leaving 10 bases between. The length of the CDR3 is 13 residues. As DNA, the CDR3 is TGCGCCAGCAGCCAAGACAAGCCCTACGAGCAGTACTTC. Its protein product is CASSQDKPYEQYF.

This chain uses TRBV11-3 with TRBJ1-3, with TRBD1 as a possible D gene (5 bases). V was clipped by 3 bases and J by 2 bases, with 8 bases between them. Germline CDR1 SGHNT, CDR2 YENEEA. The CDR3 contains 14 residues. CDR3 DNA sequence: TGTGCCAGCAGCTTGGGGGAGGCTGGAAACACCATATATTTT. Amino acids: CASSLGEAGNTIYF.

In DNA, the CDR3 is TGTGCCAGCAGCCCAGCGCGATCCTCTGGAAACACCATATATTTT. Its translation is CASSPARSSGNTIYF. The chain is built from TRBV7-9 and TRBJ1-3, with D hard to call. The V end lost 5 bases, the J end lost 0 bases, and 11 bases lay between the germline ends. Germline CDR1 reads SEHNR; CDR2 reads FQNEAQ (reference sequence). The length of the CDR3 is 15 residues. The full variable domain, completed using reference TRBV7-9 and TRBJ1-3, is DTGVSQNPRHKITKRGQNVTFRCDPISEHNRLYWYRQTLGQGPEFLTYFQNEAQLEKSRLLSDRFSAERPKGSFSTLEIQRTEQGDSAMYLCASSPARSSGNTIYFGEGSWLTVV.